This entry lists 10 T cell receptor beta chains sequenced from one sample in a study of post-analysis software for immune sequencing data. For these receptors, no antigen is known. Points from the study as a whole: Patients showed TRBV5-6, TRBV5-1 and TRBV20-1 among roughly 5 TRBV segments more frequent than in controls.

Unique molecular identifiers tagged the TCR beta cDNA libraries. TCRdb re-analysed the PCR reads in MiXCR, keeping a single row per CDR3 protein. Among 600,000 to 750,000 distinct CDR3 sequences listed, 59% were seen once. The specimen sequenced was blood. Every receptor here comes from a girl aged 2-15 years with multiple sclerosis.

V is TRBV13 and J is TRBJ1-1, with D possibly being TRBD1 (6 bases). Trimming removed 7 bases from V and 5 bases from J, with 17 bases in between. The V gene's germline CDR1 is PRHDT and CDR2 FYEKMQ (reference sequence). This CDR3 has 14 residues. As DNA, the CDR3 is TGTGCCAGCACGGGCAGGGGAGGCTATACTGAAGCTTTCTTT. Translating it yields CASTGRGGYTEAFF.

This clonotype has just a few counts. The CDR3, as DNA: TGCAGTGCTAGGGCCCCGGGAAGGGGGAGTGAGCAGTTCTTC. As protein: CSARAPGRGSEQFF. The chain has TRBV20-1 and TRBJ2-1, with D possibly being TRBD1 (6 bases). CDR1 DFQATT and CDR2 SNEGSKA come from the germline V gene (reference sequence). V shed 3 bases and J shed 9 bases, with 18 bases lying between them. This CDR3 is built from 14 residues.

The rearrangement uses TRBV5-1 and TRBJ2-1; possibly TRBD2 for D (5 bases). The CDR3 extends over 15 amino acids. Germline-derived CDR1 and CDR2 are SGHRS and YFSETQ. Trimming took off 2 bases at V and 6 bases at J, with 15 bases between the two ends. The CDR3 protein is CASSFPQRPINEQFF. The CDR3 DNA reads as TGCGCCAGCAGCTTCCCTCAGCGGCCCATCAATGAGCAGTTCTTC.

This clonotype turned up a few times. A much larger clone differs from this one at a single base, so this may be a read error. The J gene is TRBJ2-7, the V gene TRBV6-1, with D maybe TRBD2 (5 bases). Germline V gene lookup returns CDR1 MNHNS and CDR2 SASEGT. The CDR3 contains 13 residues. Deletions cut 0 bases from V and 7 bases from J, with 10 bases between. The CDR3 DNA reads as TGTGCCAGCAGTGAAGCGGAGGTAGGTGAGCAGTACTTC. It encodes CASSEAEVGEQYF.

The rearrangement joins TRBV6-2 or TRBV6-3 to TRBJ1-1; 7 nucleotides align to TRBD1. Per the germline V gene, CDR1 is MNHEY and CDR2 is SVGEGT. This CDR3 has 14 amino acids. With V trimmed by 2 bases and J by 8 bases, 8 bases remained unmatched. The CDR3 region has the DNA TGTGCCAGCAGTTACGGACAAGGGGGCGTCGAAGCTTTCTTT. Its translation: CASSYGQGGVEAFF.

This clonotype was detected only once. The chain employs TRBV12-3 or TRBV12-4 and TRBJ2-7; TRBD1 matches 11 bases. V shed 6 bases and J 3 bases; nucleotides not matched to a gene: 7. There are 15 residues in the CDR3. CDR3 DNA sequence: TGTGCCAGCAGGCAGGCCGGGACAGGGGGCTACGAGCAGTACTTC. This codes for CASRQAGTGGYEQYF.

The J gene is TRBJ2-3, the V gene TRBV2; 8 bases map to TRBD1. Unmatched junction bases numbered 5, after V lost 9 bases and J lost 0 bases. CDR1 is SNHLY and CDR2 is FYNNEI in the germline V gene. The CDR3 spans 14 residues. The CDR3 protein is CARGGQASTDTQYF. In DNA form, the CDR3 reads TGTGCCAGGGGGGGACAGGCCAGCACAGATACGCAGTATTTT.

The genes are TRBV29-1 and TRBJ1-5, with 9 bases lining up with TRBD1. The CDR3 length is 17 residues. Looked up from germline, CDR1 is SQVTM and CDR2 is ANQGSEA. J lost 0 bases, V lost 4 bases, and 10 bases had no gene match. The CDR3 coding sequence is TGCAGCGTTGCCGGGACAGGGAGTTCGGATAGCAATCAGCCCCAGCATTTT. Its translation: CSVAGTGSSDSNQPQHF.

The rearrangement links TRBV6-6 to TRBJ2-2, with unresolved D. Germline V gene lookup returns CDR1 MNHNY and CDR2 SVGAGI (reference sequence). V shed 6 bases and J shed 8 bases, with 10 bases lying between them. The CDR3 covers 12 residues. The DNA of the CDR3 is TGTGCCAGCAGGGTGGACCCAGGGGAGCTGTTTTTT. This codes for CASRVDPGELFF.

The chain is built from TRBV3-1 and TRBJ2-5; 13 nucleotides match TRBD2. This CDR3 has 16 amino acids. V was pared by 2 bases and J by 4 bases, with 4 bases of the junction left unmatched. In germline, CDR1 is LGHDT, CDR2 YNNKEL (reference sequence). In DNA form, the CDR3 reads TGTGCCAGCAGCCAACCTGGACTAGCGGGAGCAGAGACCCAGTACTTC. Its translation is CASSQPGLAGAETQYF.